The 32 T cell receptor beta chains given below trace back to one sample, sequenced in a study of regulatory T cells in long-lasting Graves disease. Time point here: persistent/refractory GD, antithyroid drugs over 5 years with positive TRAb. There was RNA extracted from PBMCs, and the TCR library was made from it. CDR3-region Arm-PCR and iRepertoire HTBI primers produced the TCR beta libraries. MiXCR, run by TCRdb on the multiplex PCR reads, gives a single entry per CDR3 protein. The sample includes 300,000 or so distinct CDR3 sequences, about 18% of them seen just once. The sample in question was peripheral blood mononuclear cells (PBMCs), obtained when the disease was refractory, from a patient treated with antithyroid drugs. These receptors were taken from a female donor with Graves disease.

Ten or more counts support this clonotype. The CDR3 DNA is TGCAGTGCTCTTCCATTCCTTCTAGCGGGGGGGCTCAAGACCCAGTACTTC. Amino acids: CSALPFLLAGGLKTQYF. This sequence joins TRBV20-1 and TRBJ2-5; 12 bases fit TRBD2. The junction had 16 bases not matched to a gene; V was cut back by 5 bases and J by 6 bases. The CDR3 has 17 residues. The V gene's germline CDR1 is DFQATT and CDR2 SNEGSKA (reference sequence).

At least ten counts were recorded for this clonotype. This sequence joins TRBV12-3 or TRBV12-4 and TRBJ1-5; D call uncertain. Trimming stripped 1 base from V and 1 base from J, with 11 bases between. This CDR3 region has 16 residues. The CDR3 reads CASSLGGVPSNQPQHF. CDR3 in DNA: TGTGCCAGCAGTTTAGGTGGAGTGCCAAGCAATCAGCCCCAGCATTTT.

This clonotype has a count of ten or more. This rearrangement joins TRBV28 to TRBJ2-7; D is ambiguous. This CDR3 has 15 residues. V shed 5 bases and J shed 7 bases, with 21 bases lying between them. In germline, CDR1 is MDHEN, CDR2 SYDVKM. In DNA, the CDR3 is TGTGCCAGCAGTGCGCAGGTCTCAAGGTCGGTAGAGCAGTACTTC. Protein product: CASSAQVSRSVEQYF. Drawing the rest from reference TRBV28 and TRBJ2-7, the complete variable domain is DVKVTQSSRYLVKRTGEKVFLECVQDMDHENMFWYRQDPGLGLRLIYFSYDVKMKEKGDIPEGYSVSREKKERFSLILESASTNQTSMYLCASSAQVSRSVEQYFGPGTRLTVT.

This clonotype was recorded a few times. The rearrangement links TRBV3-1 to TRBJ2-7; 7 bases line up with TRBD2. V lost 6 bases to trimming and J lost 7 bases; unmatched junction nucleotides: 6. The CDR3 runs 12 residues. Germline assignment: CDR1 LGHDT and CDR2 YNNKEL (reference sequence). The chain's CDR3 is CASRTSSGEQYF. CDR3 DNA sequence: TGTGCCAGCAGAACCTCTAGCGGTGAGCAGTACTTC.

This rearrangement joins TRBV6-5 to TRBJ2-7, with 11 nucleotides matching TRBD2. In germline, CDR1 is MNHEY, CDR2 SVGAGI. J was trimmed by 5 bases and V by 4 bases; bases with no gene match: 7. The CDR3 is made up of 15 amino acids. Here the CDR3 DNA reads TGTGCCAGCAGTTTCGCGACTAGCGGGGCCCACGAGCAGTACTTC. Encoded protein: CASSFATSGAHEQYF.

This clonotype was detected only once. The rearrangement joins TRBV12-3 or TRBV12-4 to TRBJ2-5, with 11 bases that match TRBD2. This CDR3 is built from 16 residues. Trimming took 6 bases from V and 2 from J; bases not matched to a gene: 8. The DNA of the CDR3 is TGTGCCAGCAGCCTGCCTGGGACTAGCGGACAAGAGACCCAGTACTTC. Its protein is CASSLPGTSGQETQYF.

This clonotype has a count of ten or more. This chain links TRBV27 with TRBJ1-5; D is uncertain. V was clipped by 2 bases and J by 0 bases, with 8 bases between them. Per the germline V gene, CDR1 is MNHEY and CDR2 is SMNVEV (reference sequence). The CDR3 has 15 amino acids. The CDR3 DNA reads as TGTGCCAGCAGTTTAACGGGGTATAGCAATCAGCCCCAGCATTTT. Protein sequence: CASSLTGYSNQPQHF.

This clonotype showed up many times. V and J are TRBV6-2 or TRBV6-3 and TRBJ1-1; TRBD1 might be the D (6 bases). The length of the CDR3 is 15 residues. From germline, CDR1 is MNHEY and CDR2 SVGEGT. V lost 2 bases and J lost 0, with 10 bases in between. CDR3 loop: CASSYPDSLNTEAFF. The CDR3 nucleotides are TGTGCCAGCAGTTACCCGGACAGCCTGAACACTGAAGCTTTCTTT.

The chain is built from TRBV27 and TRBJ2-2; no clear D gene. V dropped 6 bases and J dropped 4 bases, with 12 bases sitting between them. Germline V gene data show CDR1 as MNHEY and CDR2 as SMNVEV (reference sequence). The CDR3 extends over 14 amino acids. The CDR3 is CASSLRFSTGELFF. The CDR3 DNA is TGTGCCAGCAGCCTACGTTTCAGCACCGGGGAGCTGTTTTTT.

This clonotype showed up many times. The chain carries TRBV6-5 and TRBJ1-1; no clear D. The CDR3 is 15 residues long. From germline, CDR1 is MNHEY and CDR2 SVGAGI. Deletions cut 2 bases from V and 6 bases from J, with 16 bases between. The CDR3 loop reads CASSYHSPKGAEAFF. In DNA, the CDR3 is TGTGCCAGCAGTTACCACTCTCCGAAGGGCGCTGAAGCTTTCTTT.

The chain employs TRBV7-8 and TRBJ1-2; D remains ambiguous. V dropped 4 bases and J dropped 5 bases, with 14 bases sitting between them. CDR1 and CDR2 from the germline V gene are SGHVS and FQNEAQ. The CDR3 extends over 14 amino acids. CDR3 residues: CASSSIPGRYGYTF. The CDR3 nucleotides read TGTGCCAGCAGCTCAATCCCCGGGCGGTATGGCTACACCTTC.

The chain links TRBV7-9 to TRBJ2-7; 10 nucleotides agree with TRBD1. The CDR3 totals 16 residues. After removal of 5 bases from V and 0 bases from J, the junction contained 7 bases not matched to a gene. Looked up from germline, CDR1 is SEHNR and CDR2 is FQNEAQ (reference sequence). CDR3 sequence reads: CASSQGTGVSSYEQYF. CDR3 nucleotides: TGTGCCAGCAGCCAAGGGACAGGGGTGAGCTCCTACGAGCAGTACTTC.

At least ten counts were recorded for this clonotype. V is TRBV28 and J is TRBJ2-7, with 9 bases that match TRBD2. The germline gives CDR1 MDHEN, CDR2 SYDVKM. Trimming cost V 4 bases and J 4 bases; bases outside gene matches: 8. CDR3 length: 15 residues. The CDR3 bases are TGTGCCAGCAGTTACGGCGGGGGGGGGTCGTACGAGCAGTACTTC. Residues: CASSYGGGGSYEQYF. The entire variable domain, with the rest obtained from reference TRBV28 and TRBJ2-7, is as follows: DVKVTQSSRYLVKRTGEKVFLECVQDMDHENMFWYRQDPGLGLRLIYFSYDVKMKEKGDIPEGYSVSREKKERFSLILESASTNQTSMYLCASSYGGGGSYEQYFGPGTRLTVT.

The chain has TRBV28 and TRBJ2-7; TRBD1 matches at 7 bases. The germline gives CDR1 MDHEN, CDR2 SYDVKM. The CDR3 sequence is 14 residues long. The trim removed 5 bases at V and 0 bases at J, leaving 4 bases unmatched. CDR3 in amino acids: CASSPGQTSYEQYF. The CDR3 DNA follows: TGTGCCAGCAGTCCGGGACAGACCTCCTACGAGCAGTACTTC.

This clonotype was counted a few times. The chain has TRBV3-2 and TRBJ2-5; no check of the table's D call, TRBD1, against the DNA was made. TRBV3-2 counts as a pseudogene. The CDR3 runs to 13 residues. CDR3 nucleotide sequence: TGTGCCAGTAGACAGGGTCCTCAAGAGACCCAGTACTTC. Protein sequence: CASRQGPQETQYF.

This clonotype was counted ten times or more. V is TRBV6-1 and J is TRBJ1-1; 7 nucleotides align to TRBD1. V trimming: 4 bases; J trimming: 4 bases; junction bases outside the gene matches: 9. Germline V gene data show CDR1 as MNHNS and CDR2 as SASEGT. This CDR3 region has 15 residues. As DNA, the CDR3 is TGTGCCAGCAGTGCGTTAGGGGGCAGCGGCACTGAAGCTTTCTTT. Translating gives CASSALGGSGTEAFF.

The chain links TRBV6-1 to TRBJ1-5; D uncertain. Germline loops: CDR1 MNHNS, CDR2 SASEGT. Trimming cost V 8 bases and J 1 base, with 9 bases left between them. CDR3 size: 13 residues. This CDR3 reads CASRGLSNQPQHF. CDR3 in DNA: TGTGCCAGCCGAGGTCTGAGCAATCAGCCCCAGCATTTT.

In its sample, this clonotype was seen many times. The rearrangement links TRBV6-1 to TRBJ1-6; maybe TRBD1 (6 bases). CDR3 size: 13 residues. Trimming removed 8 bases at V and 7 bases at J, with 12 bases between. From germline, CDR1 is MNHNS and CDR2 SASEGT. As DNA, the CDR3 is TGTGCCAGCGGTCGGGACATCAATTCACCCCTCCACTTT. It codes for CASGRDINSPLHF.

The J gene is TRBJ1-2, the V gene TRBV11-1, with a weak D call TRBD1 (6 bases). Germline V gene lookup returns CDR1 SGHAT and CDR2 FQDESV (reference sequence). V was pared by 5 bases and J by 3 bases, with 16 bases between. The CDR3 extends over 15 amino acids. The CDR3 nucleotides are TGTGCCAGCAGCGCGGGGGGGCTCAGGGACTATGGCTACACCTTC. Residues: CASSAGGLRDYGYTF. The full variable domain, rest sourced from reference TRBV11-1 and TRBJ1-2, is EAEVAQSPRYKITEKSQAVAFWCDPISGHATLYWYRQILGQGPELLVQFQDESVVDDSQLPKDRFSAERLKGVDSTLKIQPAELGDSAMYLCASSAGGLRDYGYTFGSGTRLTVV.

This clonotype occurred a few times. This rearrangement joins TRBV20-1 to TRBJ2-7; 16 bases match TRBD2. Germline values: CDR1 DFQATT, CDR2 SNEGSKA (reference sequence). CDR3 length: 17 amino acids. Trimming at V came to 2 bases and at J to 3 bases, leaving 7 bases not matched to a gene. CDR3 residues: CSARPPGLAGGGYEQYF. The CDR3, as DNA: TGCAGTGCTAGACCTCCGGGACTAGCGGGAGGGGGCTACGAGCAGTACTTC.

This clonotype was seen many times. DNA for the CDR3: TGTGCCAGCAGCCAAGGACAGGGCGTCTCTGGGGCCAACGTCCTGACTTTC. Its protein product is CASSQGQGVSGANVLTF. J is TRBJ2-6 and V is TRBV3-1; 7 bases are shared with TRBD1. From germline, CDR1 is LGHDT and CDR2 YNNKEL (reference sequence). The trim removed 1 base at V and 0 bases at J, leaving 3 bases unmatched. This CDR3 contains 17 residues.

This clonotype was detected many times. The genes are TRBV3-1 and TRBJ1-4; TRBD1 agrees at 7 bases. Germline CDR1 LGHDT, CDR2 YNNKEL (reference sequence). The CDR3 contains 14 residues. Trimming cost V 2 bases and J 11 bases; bases outside gene matches: 8. CDR3 sequence reads: CASSQRTGEGKLFF. CDR3 nucleotide sequence: TGTGCCAGCAGCCAACGGACAGGCGAGGGGAAACTGTTTTTT.

This clonotype was observed a few times. This chain connects TRBV4-1 to TRBJ1-5; D perhaps matches TRBD1 (6 bases). Germline loops: CDR1 MGHRA, CDR2 YSYEKL. CDR3 length equals 18 residues. Between the trimmed V and J ends, which lost 1 base and 2 bases, there was a span of 18 bases. The DNA for the CDR3 is TGCGCCAGCAGCCAAGGCAGGGACACCCTCGGAGGCAATCAGCCCCAGCATTTT. It specifies CASSQGRDTLGGNQPQHF.

This clonotype was recorded at least ten times. This chain uses TRBV20-1 with TRBJ2-7, with unresolved D. V lost 3 bases to trimming and J lost 4 bases, with 16 bases between them. Germline V gene data show CDR1 as DFQATT and CDR2 as SNEGSKA (reference sequence). The CDR3 length is 14 residues. CDR3 bases: TGCAGTGCTAGCAGACCGGGTCGATATTACGAGCAGTACTTC. Amino acid sequence: CSASRPGRYYEQYF.

Concerning this clonotype itself: This may stem from a read error, because a much larger clone lies one nucleotide away. The rearrangement uses TRBV6-9 and TRBJ1-2; TRBD1 matches at 8 bases. The CDR3 runs 13 residues. Germline lookup yields CDR1 MNHGY and CDR2 SVAAGI. J was trimmed by 7 bases and V by 4 bases; bases with no gene match: 5. Here the CDR3 reads CASSWGGTGGYTF. CDR3 nucleotides: TGTGCCAGCAGTTGGGGGGGGACAGGTGGCTACACCTTC.

The J gene is TRBJ1-1, the V gene TRBV7-2, with D unclear. The CDR3 has 13 residues. Germline-derived CDR1 and CDR2 are SGHTA and FQGNSA. Trimming stripped 1 base from V and 5 bases from J, with 8 bases between. The DNA of the CDR3 is TGTGCCAGCAGCTTAGAAAGGCTAACTGAAGCTTTCTTT. Translation: CASSLERLTEAFF.

On this clonotype itself: Its ends do not fully match the called genes, so a read error is possible. The V and J genes are TRBV12-5 and TRBJ2-3, with TRBD2 identical over 12 bases. The CDR3 totals 14 residues. Germline CDR1 and CDR2: LGHNT and FRNRAP. CDR3 coding DNA: TGTGCTAGTGCTAGGACTAGCGGGACAGATATGCAGTATTTT. This encodes CASARTSGTDMQYF.

The rearrangement uses TRBV10-3 and TRBJ2-1, with 7 positions matching TRBD2. The CDR3 extends over 14 amino acids. Trimming at V came to 6 bases and at J to 3 bases, leaving 5 bases not matched to a gene. CDR1 and CDR2 (germline): ENHRY, SYGVKD. This chain's CDR3 is CAISAAGNYNEQFF. In DNA, the CDR3 is TGTGCCATCAGCGCAGCGGGGAACTACAATGAGCAGTTCTTC.

This clonotype was detected ten times or more. This chain connects TRBV11-2 to TRBJ2-5; the match to TRBD1 covers 8 bases. This CDR3 is built from 13 residues. Per germline, CDR1 SGHAT and CDR2 FQNNGV. The V gene end was trimmed by 6 bases and the J gene end by 4 bases; junction bases not matched to a gene: 4. CDR3 DNA: TGTGCCAGCAGTTATACAGGGGGAGAGACCCAGTACTTC. Translation gives CASSYTGGETQYF.

This clonotype occurred many times. The chain employs TRBV5-1 and TRBJ1-4, with no clear D. This CDR3 comprises 18 residues. CDR1 is SGHRS and CDR2 is YFSETQ in the germline V gene. Trimming pared 1 base from V and 0 bases from J, leaving 16 bases between. CDR3 loop: CASSLSVWELTTNEKLFF. The CDR3 nucleotides are TGCGCCAGCAGCTTGAGTGTTTGGGAATTAACAACTAATGAAAAACTGTTTTTT.

This clonotype has at least ten counts. This rearrangement joins TRBV6-2 or TRBV6-3 to TRBJ2-7, with D possibly being TRBD1 (6 bases). This CDR3 is 15 amino acids long. Trimming pared 0 bases from V and 5 bases from J, leaving 14 bases between. Germline assignment: CDR1 MNHEY and CDR2 SVGEGT. CDR3: CASSYSPSRGHEQYF. CDR3 DNA sequence: TGTGCCAGCAGTTACTCCCCATCCAGGGGCCACGAGCAGTACTTC.

A few counts support this clonotype. V gene TRBV29-1 combines with J gene TRBJ2-2; 9 bases are a match to TRBD1. The CDR3 has 14 amino acids. Germline CDR1 and CDR2: SQVTM and ANQGSEA. After removal of 7 bases from V and 1 base from J, the junction contained 4 bases not matched to a gene. The CDR3 protein is CSAPGQGNTGELFF. CDR3 in DNA: TGCAGCGCTCCGGGACAGGGGAACACCGGGGAGCTGTTTTTT.